This entry is about one TCR beta chain. Its antigen is undetermined. This entry is derived from a study of T cell repertoires and HLA-DP antigens. Points from the study as a whole: Naive and memory CD4+ cells were analysed together, not apart. Clones undetected before culture averaged approximately 34% against one allele and approximately 51% against the other.

Repertoires were generated with immunoSEQ multiplex PCR, while TCRdb's copy carries only in-frame clones and drops some. This sample has approximately 100,000 clones; approximately 86% occur once, and the top ten carry about 1.7%. This CDR3 is 14 amino acids long. V was cut by 0 bases and J by 0 bases, with 5 bases left in between. CDR1 and CDR2 from the germline V gene are SGHRS and YFSETQ. The source of this sequence is a man aged 50 to 60 in good health and CMV-seronegative. This chain joins TRBV5-1 and TRBJ2-3; D gene uncertain. The sequenced material came from CD4+ T cells from PBMCs. The CDR3: CASSLASSTDTQYF. The DNA of the CDR3 is TGCGCCAGCAGCTTGGCCAGTAGCACAGATACGCAGTATTTT.